Below, 16 T cell receptor beta chains from the same sample are listed, as sequenced in a study of T cell repertoires in cytomegalovirus infection. TCRdb passed the reads through MiXCR, listing each CDR3 protein once. The sample lists about 530,000 distinct CDR3 sequences, around 27% seen once, with about 13% in the top ten. The specimen was PBMCs. The receptors come from a human donor in good health (CMV status not recorded). Some clones in this sample may be carry-over from other donors' samples.

This clonotype has a handful of counts. This sequence joins TRBV30 and TRBJ2-5, with a tentative D call TRBD2 (5 bases). This CDR3 region has 15 residues. Per the germline V gene, CDR1 is GTSNPN and CDR2 is SVGIG (reference sequence). Trimming cost V 2 bases and J 1 base, with 14 bases left between them. CDR3 protein: CAWSPWSGFQETQYF. In DNA, the CDR3 is TGTGCCTGGAGTCCGTGGTCGGGATTCCAAGAGACCCAGTACTTC. The full variable domain, completed using reference TRBV30 and TRBJ2-5, is SQTIHQWPATLVQPVGSPLSLECTVEGTSNPNLYWYRQAAGRGLQLLFYSVGIGQISSEVPQNLSASRPQDRQFILSSKKLLLSDSGFYLCAWSPWSGFQETQYFGPGTRLLVL.

This clonotype occurred many times. The CDR3 is CASSNQDGDTGELFF. As DNA, the CDR3 is TGTGCCAGCAGTAATCAAGACGGAGACACCGGGGAGCTGTTTTTT. The chain uses TRBV6-2 or TRBV6-3 and TRBJ2-2, with D unresolved. Per the germline V gene, CDR1 is MNHEY and CDR2 is SVGEGT. This CDR3 is 15 amino acids long. The V end lost 5 bases, the J end lost 3 bases, and 13 bases lay between the germline ends.

The chain carries TRBV7-9 and TRBJ1-1; 8 bases fit TRBD1. The CDR3 totals 16 residues. The junction had 13 bases not matched to a gene; V was cut back by 5 bases and J by 5 bases. Per the germline V gene, CDR1 is SEHNR and CDR2 is FQNEAQ (reference sequence). The DNA for the CDR3 is TGTGCCAGCAGCCCCGGACAGGGTGGAGTGAGAACTGAAGCTTTCTTT. Its translation is CASSPGQGGVRTEAFF.

This clonotype has just a few counts. The chain joins TRBV6-1 to TRBJ1-2; D not certain. This CDR3 region has 13 residues. Trimming stripped 3 bases from V and 7 bases from J, with 12 bases between. Germline assignment: CDR1 MNHNS and CDR2 SASEGT. CDR3 in amino acids: CASSEEGLGGYTF. As DNA, the CDR3 is TGTGCCAGCAGTGAGGAGGGCCTCGGTGGCTACACCTTC.

This clonotype was counted between two and nine times. The chain couples TRBV10-3 to TRBJ2-1; perhaps D is TRBD1 or TRBD2 (5 bases each). Trimming shortened V by 2 bases and J by 3 bases, and 11 bases separated the two germline ends. The CDR3 has 15 amino acids. The germline V gene has CDR1 ENHRY and CDR2 SYGVKD. The CDR3 bases are TGTGCCATCAGTGAGGGGACCCGGAACTACAATGAGCAGTTCTTC. Translating gives CAISEGTRNYNEQFF.

CDR3 in DNA: TGTGCCATCAGTGCCAATCCTCAGGGAGGCAACACCTTC. This gives the protein CAISANPQGGNTF. The chain couples TRBV10-3 to TRBJ1-2; TRBD1 might be the D (5 bases). V lost 4 bases and J 12 bases, leaving 18 bases between the germline ends. Germline values: CDR1 ENHRY, CDR2 SYGVKD. CDR3 length: 13 residues.

In this sample, this clonotype turned up once. The chain has TRBV12-5 and TRBJ2-3, with 9 bases aligning to TRBD2. The V gene end was trimmed by 1 base and the J gene end by 0 bases; junction bases not matched to a gene: 5. Germline V CDR1 and CDR2: LGHNT, FRNRAP. This CDR3 region has 17 residues. The CDR3 region is CASGLDLAGQSTDTQYF. The CDR3 region has the DNA TGTGCTAGTGGTTTGGACCTAGCGGGACAGAGCACAGATACGCAGTATTTT.

V and J are TRBV11-2 and TRBJ2-7, with D possibly being TRBD1 (6 bases). Trimming removed 5 bases from V and 0 bases from J, with 14 bases in between. The CDR3 sequence is 15 residues long. Germline V gives CDR1 SGHAT, CDR2 FQNNGV. CDR3 in DNA: TGTGCCAGCAGCCCAGGACAGCTGAGCTCCTACGAGCAGTACGTC. Translated, it gives CASSPGQLSSYEQYV.

This clonotype was picked up many times. This sequence joins TRBV7-9 and TRBJ2-7; 10 bases are shared with TRBD2. This CDR3 contains 16 residues. The junction had 11 bases not matched to a gene; V was cut back by 4 bases and J by 5 bases. Germline loops: CDR1 SEHNR, CDR2 FQNEAQ (reference sequence). The CDR3 spells CASSSIGLADRDEQYV. As DNA, the CDR3 is TGTGCCAGCAGCTCTATCGGACTAGCGGATCGTGACGAGCAGTACGTC.

This clonotype showed up just a few times. The gene calls are TRBV12-3 or TRBV12-4 and TRBJ2-7; D unclear. V was pared by 5 bases and J by 7 bases, with 9 bases between. The CDR3 runs to 11 residues. The CDR3 DNA sequence: TGTGCCAGCAGTCCCGATGGGGAGCAGTACTTC. As protein: CASSPDGEQYF.

V usage is TRBV30 and J usage is TRBJ1-1, with a tentative D call TRBD1 (5 bases). The CDR3 loop spans 15 amino acids. The germline CDR1 and CDR2 sequences are GTSNPN and SVGIG (reference sequence). V lost 3 bases and J 4 bases, leaving 18 bases between the germline ends. Here the CDR3 reads CAWSRSGLHTTEAFF. CDR3 coding DNA: TGTGCCTGGAGCCGATCGGGACTCCATACCACTGAAGCTTTCTTT.

This clonotype was detected ten times or more. The DNA for the CDR3 is TGTGCCAGCAGCTCGGCGGGAGTTTACAATGAGCAGTTCTTC. Protein: CASSSAGVYNEQFF. This chain links TRBV7-2 with TRBJ2-1; 7 nucleotides align to TRBD2. The CDR3 covers 14 residues. Germline CDR1 is SGHTA and CDR2 is FQGNSA. The trim removed 4 bases at V and 4 bases at J, leaving 4 bases unmatched.

Only a few counts were recorded for this clonotype. The junction shows a germline mismatch at one end, possibly a read error. The chain joins TRBV7-2 to TRBJ2-7, with TRBD2 matching over 11 bases. The CDR3 is made up of 12 amino acids. Looked up from germline, CDR1 is SGHTA and CDR2 is FQGNSA. DNA for the CDR3: TGTGCCAGCAGCTTCCCGGGACTAGCGGTTTCATTC. Translation gives CASSFPGLAVSF.

The V and J genes are TRBV19 and TRBJ1-5; D not resolved. V dropped 2 bases and J dropped 2 bases, with 16 bases sitting between them. Germline assignment: CDR1 LNHDA and CDR2 SQIVND (reference sequence). CDR3 length: 17 amino acids. The CDR3 nucleotides are TGTGCCAGTAGTATAATAGGAGCTCGAGGAGGCAATCAGCCCCAGCATTTT. Residues: CASSIIGARGGNQPQHF.

Turning to this clonotype: A much larger clone sits a single nucleotide away, making a read error possible. The rearrangement links TRBV7-2 to TRBJ1-1; no firm D call. This CDR3 has 13 amino acids. The germline V gene encodes CDR1 SGHTA and CDR2 FQGNSA. The CDR3 protein is CAGSLGANTEAFF. The CDR3 DNA follows: TGTGCCGGCAGCTTGGGTGCGAACACTGAAGCTTTCTTT.

The chain joins TRBV7-9 to TRBJ2-7; D is possibly TRBD2 (6 bases). This CDR3 has 11 amino acids. Germline CDR1 and CDR2: SEHNR and FQNEAQ (reference sequence). The V gene lost 3 bases and the J gene lost 12 bases, with 12 bases spanning the gap. CDR3 nucleotide sequence: TGTGCCAGCAGCTTGGCGGAGGGCCTGTACTTC. Translation: CASSLAEGLYF.